This TCR beta chain is from a study of blood T cell repertoires in COVID-19. Study overall: In each case, the material was cDNA or gDNA derived from T cells, B-cell-depleted T cells, or PBMCs.

This CDR3 region has 18 residues. Germline V CDR1 and CDR2: SGHDT, YYEEEE. Trimming removed 3 bases from V and 8 bases from J, with 29 bases in between. Allocation to cohorts depended on clinical history reported by the participants. Data came from immunoSEQ multiplex PCR; TCRdb stores just in-frame clones and leaves some out. The sample holds 430,000 or so clones, 85% to 90% seen once. This clonotype originated in a woman aged 40 to 50 who had recovered from COVID-19. Sequencing used PBMCs or T cells enriched from blood (not recorded which). The chain recombines TRBV5-6 with TRBJ1-2, with a possible D match to TRBD1 (5 bases). In DNA, the CDR3 is TGTGCCAGCAGCTGGGGAAGGGTACAGGCACCGAGAAGTGGGGGCTACACCTTC. It translates to CASSWGRVQAPRSGGYTF.